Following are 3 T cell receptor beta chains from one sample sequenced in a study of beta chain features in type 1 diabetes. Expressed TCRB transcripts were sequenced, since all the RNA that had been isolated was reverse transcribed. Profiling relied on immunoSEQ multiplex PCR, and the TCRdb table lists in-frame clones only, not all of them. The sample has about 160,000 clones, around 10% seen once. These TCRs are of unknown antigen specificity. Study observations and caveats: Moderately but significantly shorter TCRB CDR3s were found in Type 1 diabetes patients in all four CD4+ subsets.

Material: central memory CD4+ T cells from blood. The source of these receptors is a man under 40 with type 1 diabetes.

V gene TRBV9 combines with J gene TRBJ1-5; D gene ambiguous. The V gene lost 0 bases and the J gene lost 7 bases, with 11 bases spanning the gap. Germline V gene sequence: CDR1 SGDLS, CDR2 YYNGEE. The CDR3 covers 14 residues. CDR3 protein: CASSVDEGTQPQHF. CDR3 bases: TGTGCCAGCAGCGTAGATGAGGGAACCCAGCCCCAGCATTTT.

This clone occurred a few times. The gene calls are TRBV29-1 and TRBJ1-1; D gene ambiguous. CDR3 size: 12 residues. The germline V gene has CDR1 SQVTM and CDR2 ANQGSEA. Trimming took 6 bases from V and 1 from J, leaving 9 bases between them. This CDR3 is CSVNTQNTEAFF. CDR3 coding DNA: TGCAGCGTCAACACCCAGAACACTGAAGCTTTCTTT.

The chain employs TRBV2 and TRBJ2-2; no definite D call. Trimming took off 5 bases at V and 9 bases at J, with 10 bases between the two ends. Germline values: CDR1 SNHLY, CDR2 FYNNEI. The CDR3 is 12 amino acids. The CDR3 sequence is CASSLQARELFF. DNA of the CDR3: TGTGCCAGCAGTTTACAAGCGCGGGAGCTGTTTTTT.